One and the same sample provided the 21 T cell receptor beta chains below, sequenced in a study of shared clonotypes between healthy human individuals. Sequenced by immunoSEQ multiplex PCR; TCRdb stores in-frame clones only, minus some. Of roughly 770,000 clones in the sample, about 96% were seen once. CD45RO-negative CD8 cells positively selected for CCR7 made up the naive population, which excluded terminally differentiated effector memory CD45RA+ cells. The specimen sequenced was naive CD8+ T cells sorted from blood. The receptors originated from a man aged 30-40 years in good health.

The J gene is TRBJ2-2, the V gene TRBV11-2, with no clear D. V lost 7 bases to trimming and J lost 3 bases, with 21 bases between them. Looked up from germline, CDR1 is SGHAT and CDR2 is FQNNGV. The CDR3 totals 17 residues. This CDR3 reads CASTLPPLERDTGELFF. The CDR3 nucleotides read TGTGCCAGCACCCTTCCCCCCCTCGAACGCGACACCGGGGAGCTGTTTTTT.

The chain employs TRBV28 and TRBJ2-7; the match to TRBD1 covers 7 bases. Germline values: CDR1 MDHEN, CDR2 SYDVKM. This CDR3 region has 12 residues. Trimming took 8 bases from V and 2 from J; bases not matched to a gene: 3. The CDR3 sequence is CASGTVPYEQYF. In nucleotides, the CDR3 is TGTGCCAGCGGGACAGTCCCCTACGAGCAGTACTTC.

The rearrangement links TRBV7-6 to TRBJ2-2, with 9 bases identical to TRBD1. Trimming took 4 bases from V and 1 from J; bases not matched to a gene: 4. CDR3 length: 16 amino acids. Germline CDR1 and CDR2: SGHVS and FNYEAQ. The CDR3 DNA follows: TGTGCCAGCAGCTGGGACAGGGCCTTGAACACCGGGGAGCTGTTTTTT. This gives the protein CASSWDRALNTGELFF.

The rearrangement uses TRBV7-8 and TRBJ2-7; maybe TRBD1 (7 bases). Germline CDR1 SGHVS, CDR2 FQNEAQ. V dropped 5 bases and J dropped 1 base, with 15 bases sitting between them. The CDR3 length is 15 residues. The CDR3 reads CASSPPGGFSYEQYF. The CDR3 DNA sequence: TGTGCCAGCAGCCCCCCAGGGGGGTTTTCCTACGAGCAGTACTTC.

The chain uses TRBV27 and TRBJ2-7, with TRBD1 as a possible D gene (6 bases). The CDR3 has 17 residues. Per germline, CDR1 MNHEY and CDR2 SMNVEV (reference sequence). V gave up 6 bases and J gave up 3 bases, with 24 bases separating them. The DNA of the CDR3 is TGTGCCAGCAGCCCCAGGCTCGGCAGGGGTATGGACTACGAGCAGTACTTC. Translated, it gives CASSPRLGRGMDYEQYF.

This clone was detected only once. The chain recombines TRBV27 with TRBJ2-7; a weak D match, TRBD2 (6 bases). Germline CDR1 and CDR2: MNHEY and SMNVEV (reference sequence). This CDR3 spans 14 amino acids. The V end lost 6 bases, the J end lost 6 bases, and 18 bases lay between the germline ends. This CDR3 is CASSPGTSYGEQYF. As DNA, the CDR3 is TGTGCCAGCAGCCCAGGGACTTCTTACGGCGAGCAGTACTTC.

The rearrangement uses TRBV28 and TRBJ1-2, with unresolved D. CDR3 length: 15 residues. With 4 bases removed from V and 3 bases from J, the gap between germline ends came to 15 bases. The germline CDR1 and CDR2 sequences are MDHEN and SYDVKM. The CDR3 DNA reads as TGTGCCAGCAGTTCCCGGACGGGCGGGTACTATGGCTACACCTTC. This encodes CASSSRTGGYYGYTF.

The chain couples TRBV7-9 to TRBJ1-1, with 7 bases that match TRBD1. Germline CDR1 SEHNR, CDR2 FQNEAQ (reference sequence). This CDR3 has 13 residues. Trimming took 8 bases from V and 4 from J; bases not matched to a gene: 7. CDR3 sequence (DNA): TGTGCCAGCTCACCGACAGGGTTCACTGAAGCTTTCTTT. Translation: CASSPTGFTEAFF.

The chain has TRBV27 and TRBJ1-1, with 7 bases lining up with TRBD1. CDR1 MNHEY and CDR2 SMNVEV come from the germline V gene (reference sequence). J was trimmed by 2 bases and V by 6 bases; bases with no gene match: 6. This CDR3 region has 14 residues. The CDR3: CASREGQTNTEAFF. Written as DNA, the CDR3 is TGTGCCAGCAGGGAGGGACAGACTAACACTGAAGCTTTCTTT.

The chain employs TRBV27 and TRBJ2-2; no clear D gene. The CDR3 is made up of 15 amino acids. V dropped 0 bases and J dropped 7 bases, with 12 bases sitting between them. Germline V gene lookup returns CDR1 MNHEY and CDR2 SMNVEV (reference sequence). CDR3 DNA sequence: TGTGCCAGCAGTTTATCGGGCGGTTTGAGCGGGGAGCTGTTTTTT. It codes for CASSLSGGLSGELFF.

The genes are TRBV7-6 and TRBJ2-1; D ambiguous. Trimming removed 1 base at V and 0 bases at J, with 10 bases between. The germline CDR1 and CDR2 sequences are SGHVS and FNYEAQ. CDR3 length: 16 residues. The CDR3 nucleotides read TGTGCCAGCAGCTTAGTACCGGGCCTCTCCTACAATGAGCAGTTCTTC. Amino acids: CASSLVPGLSYNEQFF.

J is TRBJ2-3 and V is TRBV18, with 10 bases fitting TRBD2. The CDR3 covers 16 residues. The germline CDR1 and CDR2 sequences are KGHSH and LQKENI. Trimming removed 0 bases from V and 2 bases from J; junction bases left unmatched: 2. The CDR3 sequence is CASSPPTSGHTDTQYF. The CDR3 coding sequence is TGTGCCAGCTCACCACCGACTAGCGGGCACACAGATACGCAGTATTTT.

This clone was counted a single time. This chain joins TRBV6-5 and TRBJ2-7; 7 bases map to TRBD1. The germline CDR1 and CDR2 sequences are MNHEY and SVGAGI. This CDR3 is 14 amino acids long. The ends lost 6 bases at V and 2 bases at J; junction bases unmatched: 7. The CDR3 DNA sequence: TGTGCCAGCAGCACAGGGGACGGTCCCTACGAGCAGTACTTC. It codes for CASSTGDGPYEQYF.

This chain's CDR3 is CASNLALRSTDTQYF. In nucleotides, the CDR3 is TGTGCCAGCAACCTAGCCCTCCGGAGCACAGATACGCAGTATTTT. This chain links TRBV13 with TRBJ2-3; D is possibly TRBD2 (5 bases). The germline V gene has CDR1 PRHDT and CDR2 FYEKMQ (reference sequence). The CDR3 contains 15 residues. Between the trimmed V and J ends, which lost 7 bases and 0 bases, there was a span of 14 bases.

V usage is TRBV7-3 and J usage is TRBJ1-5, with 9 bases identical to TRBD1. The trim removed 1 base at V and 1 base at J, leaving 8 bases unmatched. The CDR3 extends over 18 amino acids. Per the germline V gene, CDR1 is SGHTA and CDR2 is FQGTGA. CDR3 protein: CASSLKGTGWRSNQPQHF. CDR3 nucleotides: TGTGCCAGCAGCTTAAAAGGGACAGGGTGGCGAAGCAATCAGCCCCAGCATTTT.

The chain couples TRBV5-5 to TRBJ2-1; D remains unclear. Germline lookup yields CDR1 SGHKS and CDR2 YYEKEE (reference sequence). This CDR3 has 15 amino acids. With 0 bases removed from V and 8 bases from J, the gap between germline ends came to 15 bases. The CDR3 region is CASSLVLGRVDEQFF. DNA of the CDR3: TGTGCCAGCAGCTTGGTCCTAGGTCGGGTTGATGAGCAGTTCTTC.

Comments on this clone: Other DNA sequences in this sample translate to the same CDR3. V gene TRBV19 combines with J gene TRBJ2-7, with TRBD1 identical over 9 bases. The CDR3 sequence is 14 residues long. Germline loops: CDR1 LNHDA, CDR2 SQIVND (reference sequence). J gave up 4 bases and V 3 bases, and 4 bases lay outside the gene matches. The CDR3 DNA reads TGTGCCAGTAGTATCCTTGGACAGGGGTACGAGCAGTACTTC. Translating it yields CASSILGQGYEQYF.

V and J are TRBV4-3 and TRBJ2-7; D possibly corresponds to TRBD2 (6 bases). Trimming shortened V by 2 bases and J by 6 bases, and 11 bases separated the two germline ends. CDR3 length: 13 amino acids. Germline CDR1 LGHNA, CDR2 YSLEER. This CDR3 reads CASSQNRDFEQYF. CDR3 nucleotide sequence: TGCGCCAGCAGCCAAAACCGGGACTTCGAGCAGTACTTC.

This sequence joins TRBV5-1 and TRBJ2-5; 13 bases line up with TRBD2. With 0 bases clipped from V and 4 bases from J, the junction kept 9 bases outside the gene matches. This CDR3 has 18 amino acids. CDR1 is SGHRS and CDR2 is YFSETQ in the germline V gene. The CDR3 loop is CASSLGTSGSRGGETQYF. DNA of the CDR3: TGCGCCAGCAGCTTGGGGACTAGCGGGAGCAGAGGAGGAGAGACCCAGTACTTC.

As DNA, the CDR3 is TGTGCCAGCAGCGTAGAGAGTAGCGGGGGTAACAATGAGCAGTTCTTC. Amino acids: CASSVESSGGNNEQFF. This chain uses TRBV9 with TRBJ2-1, with TRBD2 matching 9 bases. Germline values: CDR1 SGDLS, CDR2 YYNGEE. This CDR3 comprises 16 residues. V shed 0 bases, J shed 5 bases, and the junction held 6 bases outside the gene matches.

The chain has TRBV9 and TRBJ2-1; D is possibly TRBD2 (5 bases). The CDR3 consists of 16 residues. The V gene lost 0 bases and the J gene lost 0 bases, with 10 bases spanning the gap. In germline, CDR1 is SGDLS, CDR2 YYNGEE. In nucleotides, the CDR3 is TGTGCCAGCAGCGTAGTTTCCAGCGGCTCCTACAATGAGCAGTTCTTC. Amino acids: CASSVVSSGSYNEQFF.